Shown below are 5 T cell receptor beta chains from a single sample sequenced in a study of T-cell reconstitution after alpha-beta-depleted transplantation in children. A TCRbeta library incorporating unique molecular identifiers was prepared. TCRdb fed the PCR reads into MiXCR, producing one record per CDR3 protein. This sample carries around 960,000 distinct CDR3 sequences, about 29% of them seen once, and the ten largest clones take approximately 30%. Source: PBMCs, mostly from graft donor cells, taken 360 days after TCRalphabeta/CD19-depleted stem cell transplant. These receptors originate from a boy in the first two years of life who had a stem cell transplant for SCID, so the T cells may come from the graft donor.

This clonotype was found a few times. The chain combines TRBV6-2 or TRBV6-3 with TRBJ2-1; 8 positions agree with TRBD1. This CDR3 is 16 amino acids long. Germline V CDR1 and CDR2: MNHEY, SVGEGT. Trimming removed 6 bases from V and 7 bases from J; junction bases left unmatched: 14. DNA for the CDR3: TGTGCCAGCAGGCGCCCCCCGGGACAGGCGAATAATGAGCAGTTCTTC. It specifies CASRRPPGQANNEQFF.

This clonotype has just a few counts. J is TRBJ1-2 and V is TRBV6-5; a weak D match, TRBD1 (5 bases). The CDR3 has 11 amino acids. In germline, CDR1 is MNHEY, CDR2 SVGAGI. Trimming removed 7 bases from V and 8 bases from J, with 11 bases in between. The CDR3 DNA is TGTGCCAGCAAAGGGGATAGGGGCTACACCTTC. Translated, it gives CASKGDRGYTF.

The chain uses TRBV6-2 or TRBV6-3 and TRBJ2-5; D assignment may be TRBD1 or TRBD2 (5 bases each). V was pared by 6 bases and J by 7 bases, with 12 bases between. Per germline, CDR1 MNHEY and CDR2 SVGEGT. The CDR3 runs 12 residues. This CDR3 is CASRRAGGTQYF. In DNA, the CDR3 is TGTGCCAGCAGGAGGGCTGGGGGGACCCAGTACTTC.

The rearrangement links TRBV5-1 to TRBJ1-1, with 7 bases aligning to TRBD1. V lost 4 bases and J lost 5; bases outside the gene matches: 11. The CDR3 is 15 residues long. Germline V gene lookup returns CDR1 SGHRS and CDR2 YFSETQ. CDR3 sequence: CASSDPRQGRTEAFF. CDR3 nucleotide sequence: TGCGCCAGCAGCGACCCACGACAGGGAAGGACTGAAGCTTTCTTT.

The CDR3 reads CASRKFVSYEQYF. The CDR3 DNA sequence: TGTGCCAGCAGGAAGTTCGTATCCTACGAGCAGTACTTC. The J gene is TRBJ2-7, the V gene TRBV6-1; D uncertain. Trimming stripped 6 bases from V and 1 base from J, with 10 bases between. Germline values: CDR1 MNHNS, CDR2 SASEGT. The CDR3 is made up of 13 amino acids.